Following are 8 T cell receptor beta chains from one sample sequenced in a study of T-cell memory formation after mild COVID-19. TCRdb re-called the 5' RACE reads with MiXCR, one entry per CDR3 protein. The repertoire consists of tens of thousands of distinct CDR3 sequences, with about a tenth occurring once and the leading ten covering approximately 1%. Sequences were obtained from PBMCs or a T cell subset sorted from them (not recorded which). Receptors were obtained from a man younger than 30 who had mild COVID-19 (a few samples of this study predate the infection). Cell type and time point are not known.

In its sample, this clonotype was seen many times. V and J are TRBV7-2 and TRBJ1-6; the D gene is possibly TRBD1 (6 bases). With 3 bases removed from V and 7 bases from J, the gap between germline ends came to 13 bases. CDR1 SGHTA and CDR2 FQGNSA come from the germline V gene. The CDR3 runs to 15 residues. CDR3 sequence: CASSFSGQTNSPLHF. The DNA for the CDR3 is TGTGCCAGCAGCTTTTCCGGACAGACGAATTCACCCCTCCACTTT.

This chain connects TRBV7-2 to TRBJ2-5; 14 bases align to TRBD2. The CDR3 runs to 17 residues. The germline gives CDR1 SGHTA, CDR2 FQGNSA. V dropped 3 bases and J dropped 5; count of bases not matched to a gene: 8. DNA of the CDR3: TGTGCCAGCAGCTTGCGACTAGCGGGGGGGCTCGAGGAGACCCAGTACTTC. It is translated as CASSLRLAGGLEETQYF.

V usage is TRBV6-5 and J usage is TRBJ1-1, with D perhaps TRBD1 (5 bases). The V end lost 6 bases, the J end lost 5 bases, and 10 bases lay between the germline ends. Germline V CDR1 and CDR2: MNHEY, SVGAGI. This CDR3 has 12 residues. Here the CDR3 DNA reads TGTGCCAGCAGCCGGCGGGGGACTGAAGCTTTCTTT. This codes for CASSRRGTEAFF.

V and J are TRBV7-9 and TRBJ2-3; 14 positions match TRBD2. CDR1 is SEHNR and CDR2 is FQNEAQ in the germline V gene (reference sequence). The V and J ends lost 5 bases and 3 bases, in that order; junction bases with no gene match: 7. This CDR3 region has 17 residues. CDR3 in amino acids: CASSLLTSGGATDTQYF. DNA of the CDR3: TGTGCCAGCAGCCTTCTGACTAGCGGGGGGGCAACAGATACGCAGTATTTT.

The chain couples TRBV6-1 to TRBJ1-5; D gene ambiguous. CDR1 and CDR2 (germline): MNHNS, SASEGT. The CDR3 extends over 13 amino acids. The ends were cut back, 6 bases at V and 4 bases at J, with 10 bases in the middle. The CDR3 region has the DNA TGTGCCAGCAGCCCGACCCTAAATCAGCCCCAGCATTTT. This gives the protein CASSPTLNQPQHF.

This clonotype was seen repeatedly, ten times or more. The V gene is TRBV6-5, the J gene TRBJ2-5; D not certain. This CDR3 comprises 15 residues. With 4 bases removed from V and 5 bases from J, the gap between germline ends came to 17 bases. CDR1 is MNHEY, CDR2 SVGAGI, per germline. The CDR3 DNA is TGTGCCAGCAGTTCCCAATGGTCTTCGGCGGAGACCCAGTACTTC. It encodes CASSSQWSSAETQYF.

V is TRBV6-6 and J is TRBJ1-5; TRBD1 might be the D (5 bases). CDR3 length: 14 amino acids. The V end lost 3 bases, the J end lost 7 bases, and 13 bases lay between the germline ends. Germline CDR1 is MNHNY and CDR2 is SVGAGI (reference sequence). The CDR3 loop is CASSYPGMEQPQHF. Here the CDR3 DNA reads TGTGCCAGCAGTTATCCAGGGATGGAGCAGCCCCAGCATTTT.

The chain carries TRBV20-1 and TRBJ2-3, with 14 bases matching TRBD2. The CDR3 has 15 amino acids. Germline-derived CDR1 and CDR2 are DFQATT and SNEGSKA (reference sequence). The CDR3 DNA reads as TGCAGCATGAGACTAGCGGGGGGGGGCACAGATACGCAGTATTTT. The encoded protein is CSMRLAGGGTDTQYF.